The 28 T cell receptor beta chains below all came from one sample that was sequenced in a study of blood T cells in healthy people across ages. A second PCR, run for roughly 7 to 12 cycles, used a sample-barcoded 5' primer plus a J-beta primer mix. Via MiXCR, TCRdb re-called the 5' RACE reads, giving one row per CDR3 protein. The sample lists 650,000 to 800,000 distinct CDR3 sequences, 52% occurring once. The sample consisted of blood. The source is a woman of 80 years or more in good health.

This clonotype was seen more than once but under ten times. This chain links TRBV5-1 with TRBJ2-7; TRBD2 aligns across 10 bases. The CDR3 extends over 16 amino acids. The germline V gene encodes CDR1 SGHRS and CDR2 YFSETQ. V lost 4 bases, J lost 7 bases, and 14 bases stayed unmatched. CDR3 in amino acids: CASSHPGLATYNEQYF. The CDR3 DNA is TGCGCCAGCAGCCACCCGGGACTAGCGACCTACAATGAGCAGTACTTC.

V usage is TRBV5-4 and J usage is TRBJ2-1, with TRBD1 as a possible D gene (6 bases). CDR1 and CDR2 (germline): SGHNT, YYREEE (reference sequence). V was cut by 5 bases and J by 5 bases, with 8 bases left in between. CDR3 length: 12 residues. CDR3 DNA: TGTGCCAGCAGTCGACAGGACAATGAGCAGTTCTTC. The encoded protein is CASSRQDNEQFF.

As to this clonotype: Germline and junction disagree at one end, which may indicate a read error. The chain is built from TRBV5-1 and TRBJ1-1; 8 positions match TRBD1. The CDR3 has 15 amino acids. Germline loops: CDR1 SGHRS, CDR2 YFSETQ. As DNA, the CDR3 is TGCGCCAGCAACTTGGGGACAGGACCGAACACTGAAGCTTTCTTT. It translates to CASNLGTGPNTEAFF.

Comment on this clonotype: A much larger clone differs by one base, so this may be a read error. This chain links TRBV7-2 with TRBJ2-3; D perhaps matches TRBD2 (6 bases). The germline gives CDR1 SGHTA, CDR2 FQGNSA. The CDR3 has 15 amino acids. The CDR3 protein is CASSLVVGGEDTHYF. The CDR3, as DNA: TGTGCCAGCAGCTTAGTAGTGGGAGGTGAAGATACGCACTATTTT. The full variable domain, its missing parts supplied by reference TRBV7-2 and TRBJ2-3, is GAGVSQSPSNKVTEKGKDVELRCDPISGHTALYWYRQSLGQGLEFLIYFQGNSAPDKSGLPSDRFSAERTGGSVSTLTIQRTQQEDSAVYLCASSLVVGGEDTHYFGPGTRLTVL.

As to this clonotype: This clone may be a read error of a much larger clone one base away. This chain links TRBV7-2 with TRBJ2-5; 9 bases are shared with TRBD1. The junction had 12 bases not matched to a gene; V was cut back by 5 bases and J by 11 bases. The CDR3 runs 14 residues. The V gene's germline CDR1 is SGHTA and CDR2 FQGNSA. The CDR3 DNA reads as TGTGCCAGCAGCATACAGGGGGCGCAAAATGAGCAGTACTTC. Protein sequence: CASSIQGAQNEQYF.

The V gene is TRBV5-1, the J gene TRBJ2-3, with D perhaps assigned TRBD1 or TRBD2 (5 bases each). The CDR3 is 17 amino acids. V lost 1 base and J 1 base, leaving 16 bases between the germline ends. CDR1 is SGHRS, CDR2 YFSETQ, per germline. The CDR3 bases are TGCGCCAGCAGCTTGTCCCCGGGACGAGCGGGCACAGATACGCAGTATTTT. The encoded protein is CASSLSPGRAGTDTQYF.

This clonotype appeared a few times. One end of the junction does not line up with germline, which may come from a read error. V gene TRBV29-1 combines with J gene TRBJ2-1; TRBD1 matches 9 bases. This CDR3 spans 15 amino acids. The V gene's germline CDR1 is SQVTM and CDR2 ANQGSEA. The CDR3 DNA sequence: TGTTCATCTCTCCCGGGGACAGGGAGTGCCGGGGAGCAGTTCTTC. Translated: CSSLPGTGSAGEQFF.

A word on this clonotype: Just one base apart from a much larger clone, this may be a read error. The gene calls are TRBV12-3 or TRBV12-4 and TRBJ1-2; D is ambiguous. The V gene lost 6 bases and the J gene lost 7 bases, with 18 bases spanning the gap. The CDR3 loop spans 14 amino acids. The DNA for the CDR3 is TGTGCCAGCAGGCCGGGCCTGAGACACGGTGGCTACACCTTC. Translated, it gives CASRPGLRHGGYTF.

The genes are TRBV30 and TRBJ2-7; D remains unclear. The CDR3 loop spans 13 amino acids. Between the trimmed V and J ends, which lost 0 bases and 1 base, there was a span of 7 bases. From germline, CDR1 is GTSNPN and CDR2 SVGIG (reference sequence). The CDR3 protein is CAWSVRQSYEQYF. The CDR3 bases are TGTGCCTGGAGTGTAAGGCAGTCCTACGAGCAGTACTTC.

Many counts were recorded for this clonotype. V and J are TRBV20-1 and TRBJ2-3; 14 nucleotides agree with TRBD2. Germline V gene sequence: CDR1 DFQATT, CDR2 SNEGSKA (reference sequence). CDR3 length equals 16 residues. CDR3 loop: CRLGLAGAFSTDTQYF. The CDR3 region has the DNA TGCAGATTGGGACTAGCGGGGGCCTTCAGCACAGATACGCAGTATTTT.

Ten or more counts support this clonotype. The gene calls are TRBV28 and TRBJ2-7; a weak D match, TRBD1 (5 bases). The CDR3 is 12 residues long. V lost 8 bases and J lost 3, with 11 bases in between. Germline CDR1 MDHEN, CDR2 SYDVKM. The CDR3 nucleotides are TGTGCCAGCTCGGACACCCACTACGAGCAGTACTTC. The encoded protein is CASSDTHYEQYF.

To note about this clonotype: Its ends do not fully match the called genes, so a read error is possible. The gene calls are TRBV14 and TRBJ2-2; D uncertain. Germline V CDR1 and CDR2: SGHDN, FVKESK. CDR3 length: 13 residues. CDR3: CASNQERVGELFF. CDR3 nucleotide sequence: TGTGCCAGCAACCAAGAAAGGGTCGGGGAGCTGTTTTTT.

This chain joins TRBV19 and TRBJ2-1; 7 positions agree with TRBD2. Per germline, CDR1 LNHDA and CDR2 SQIVND (reference sequence). CDR3 length: 15 amino acids. V shed 5 bases, J shed 0 bases, and the junction held 4 bases outside the gene matches. The CDR3 is CASSESGDSYNEQFF. The CDR3 nucleotides read TGTGCCAGTAGTGAAAGCGGGGACTCCTACAATGAGCAGTTCTTC.

The chain is built from TRBV27 and TRBJ2-5; 8 bases are shared with TRBD1. Germline V gene sequence: CDR1 MNHEY, CDR2 SMNVEV (reference sequence). This CDR3 contains 14 residues. The V gene end was trimmed by 5 bases and the J gene end by 5 bases; junction bases not matched to a gene: 7. The CDR3: CASSPGQVRETQYF. The DNA of the CDR3 is TGTGCCAGCAGTCCGGGACAGGTGCGGGAGACCCAGTACTTC.

This clonotype was seen repeatedly, ten times or more. The rearrangement links TRBV7-6 to TRBJ2-1; D gene ambiguous. The CDR3 is 12 amino acids. The germline V gene encodes CDR1 SGHVS and CDR2 FNYEAQ. The V end was cut by 5 bases, the J end by 10 bases, with 12 bases between. CDR3 nucleotide sequence: TGTGCCAGCAGCCTCACTCCCGGCGAGCAGTTCTTC. Protein sequence: CASSLTPGEQFF.

This clonotype was seen repeatedly, ten times or more. This rearrangement joins TRBV20-1 to TRBJ1-6, with D possibly TRBD1 on 6 matching bases. Germline values: CDR1 DFQATT, CDR2 SNEGSKA (reference sequence). The CDR3 has 11 residues. Trimming cost V 2 bases and J 14 bases, with 10 bases left between them. In DNA, the CDR3 is TGCAGTGCTAGATTGAGGGGGGCCCTCCACTTT. Amino acids: CSARLRGALHF.

This clonotype is a singleton in its sample. CDR3 loop: CATSRDFSRAAEAFF. In DNA form, the CDR3 reads TGTGCCACCAGCAGAGATTTTAGCAGGGCCGCTGAAGCTTTCTTT. This chain joins TRBV15 and TRBJ1-1, with D possibly being TRBD1 (5 bases). The germline V gene encodes CDR1 LNHNV and CDR2 YYDKDF (reference sequence). The CDR3 sequence is 15 residues long. Trimming shortened V by 0 bases and J by 6 bases, and 14 bases separated the two germline ends.

This chain uses TRBV5-1 with TRBJ2-1; D is ambiguous. The CDR3 covers 14 residues. Per germline, CDR1 SGHRS and CDR2 YFSETQ. Trimming pared 7 bases from V and 6 bases from J, leaving 17 bases between. Here the CDR3 DNA reads TGCGCCAGCTATAACGGCGGCAGCCTCAATGAGCAGTTCTTC. Translation gives CASYNGGSLNEQFF. Based on the CDR3 plus reference TRBV5-1 and TRBJ2-1, the full variable domain is KAGVTQTPRYLIKTRGQQVTLSCSPISGHRSVSWYQQTPGQGLQFLFEYFSETQRNKGNFPGRFSGRQFSNSRSEMNVSTLELGDSALYLCASYNGGSLNEQFFGPGTRLTVL.

Comment on this clonotype: A read error is possible here, since a much larger clone lies one base away. The CDR3 spells CASSVGFGTGITYEQYF. For the CDR3, the DNA is TGTGCCAGCAGCGTCGGCTTTGGGACAGGGATAACCTACGAGCAGTACTTC. The chain couples TRBV9 to TRBJ2-7, with 9 bases lining up with TRBD1. Germline CDR1 and CDR2: SGDLS and YYNGEE. This CDR3 has 17 amino acids. With 2 bases clipped from V and 2 bases from J, the junction kept 11 bases outside the gene matches.

The rearrangement joins TRBV6-2 or TRBV6-3 to TRBJ2-6; the D is unclear. V lost 10 bases, J lost 1 base, and 11 bases lay in between. Germline CDR1 is MNHEY and CDR2 is SVGEGT. The CDR3 runs to 14 residues. The CDR3 is CATAPVSGANVLTF. The CDR3 DNA follows: TGTGCCACCGCTCCGGTTTCTGGGGCCAACGTCCTGACTTTC.

This clonotype was counted at least ten times. The chain employs TRBV5-1 and TRBJ2-7; D is unclear. Germline loops: CDR1 SGHRS, CDR2 YFSETQ. V was cut by 5 bases and J by 9 bases, with 6 bases left in between. The CDR3 runs to 9 residues. CDR3 bases: TGCGCCAGCAGGGTCGGGCAGTACTTC. It translates to CASRVGQYF.

This clonotype showed up many times. This chain joins TRBV12-3 or TRBV12-4 and TRBJ1-4; TRBD1 is a possible D gene (5 bases). V was cut by 0 bases and J by 7 bases, with 12 bases left in between. This CDR3 spans 15 amino acids. The CDR3 is CASSLAGGLGEKLFF. CDR3 bases: TGTGCCAGCAGTTTAGCCGGGGGATTGGGTGAAAAACTGTTTTTT.

The J gene is TRBJ2-1, the V gene TRBV7-9; 11 bases line up with TRBD2. Germline V gene data show CDR1 as SEHNR and CDR2 as FQNEAQ (reference sequence). The V segment lost 1 base and the J segment 4 bases; nucleotides outside the gene matches: 6. The CDR3 contains 17 residues. The CDR3 region is CASSLGGTSGGYNEQFF. The CDR3 nucleotides are TGTGCCAGCAGCTTAGGGGGTACTAGCGGGGGATACAATGAGCAGTTCTTC.

The V gene is TRBV27, the J gene TRBJ2-5, with D unclear. V was clipped by 6 bases and J by 2 bases, with 19 bases between them. CDR1 is MNHEY and CDR2 is SMNVEV in the germline V gene (reference sequence). The CDR3 is made up of 16 amino acids. This CDR3 reads CASSQTQDARQETQYF. CDR3 DNA: TGTGCCAGCAGCCAAACCCAGGACGCCAGGCAAGAGACCCAGTACTTC.

This clonotype was counted at least ten times. The genes are TRBV24-1 and TRBJ2-1; 11 nucleotides line up with TRBD2. CDR1 is KGHDR, CDR2 SFDVKD, per germline. Trimming took 3 bases from V and 8 from J; bases not matched to a gene: 5. The CDR3 has 15 amino acids. For the CDR3, the DNA is TGTGCCACCAGTGATCTTAGCGGGGGGGGAGATGAGCAGTTCTTC. Translated: CATSDLSGGGDEQFF.

This clonotype was counted many times. This chain links TRBV12-3 or TRBV12-4 with TRBJ1-2; D gene uncertain. This CDR3 spans 12 amino acids. Trimming removed 8 bases at V and 2 bases at J, with 9 bases between. The CDR3 DNA follows: TGTGCCAGCGGGATCAAAAACTATGGCTACACCTTC. Translation gives CASGIKNYGYTF.

This clonotype was detected many times. The gene calls are TRBV2 and TRBJ2-1; D may be TRBD2 (6 bases). The CDR3 extends over 15 amino acids. V lost 0 bases to trimming and J lost 7 bases, with 13 bases between them. Germline loops: CDR1 SNHLY, CDR2 FYNNEI. The CDR3 reads CASSEALPGLNEQFF. CDR3 DNA: TGTGCCAGCAGTGAAGCGCTTCCGGGACTTAATGAGCAGTTCTTC.

V usage is TRBV5-1 and J usage is TRBJ2-7; maybe TRBD1 (5 bases). Trimming took 2 bases from V and 2 from J, leaving 11 bases between them. The length of the CDR3 is 14 residues. CDR1 and CDR2 from the germline V gene are SGHRS and YFSETQ. DNA for the CDR3: TGCGCCAGCAGCTTTAGGGTAGGGGCCTACGAGCAGTACTTC. It yields the protein CASSFRVGAYEQYF.